Listed below are T cell receptor beta chains from one sample, sequenced in a study of blood T cell repertoires in COVID-19. The method was immunoSEQ multiplex PCR; TCRdb's version includes in-frame clones alone and lacks a portion of them. The sample has approximately 63,000 clones, roughly three quarters seen once. Sequencing was performed on peripheral blood. Source of these receptors: a woman at least 80 years old with acute or convalescent COVID-19. Both conserved end residues are part of each CDR3. Each record gives: D gene, V gene, J gene, clone size, CDR3 DNA, CDR3 protein. D genes are given only for firm matches. The listing skips clone size in some rows; elsewhere it reads once, few, many or a size class.

>TRBD1|TRBV6-1|TRBJ1-2|NA
TGTGCCAGCAGTGAATGGGTGACAGGGGGCTATGGCTACACCTTC
CASSEWVTGGYGYTF
>TRBD1|TRBV14|TRBJ1-4|NA
TGTGCCAGCAGCTCGACAGGGGGGCTGAAAAAACTGTTTTTT
CASSSTGGLKKLFF
>TRBD2|TRBV4-3|TRBJ2-3|few
TGCGCCAGCAGCCAAGAATGGGGGACTAGCACTTGGGATACGCAGTATTTT
CASSQEWGTSTWDTQYF
>NA|TRBV6-5|TRBJ2-7|NA
TGTGCCAGCACCATGGGCCCCTACGAGCAGTACTTC
CASTMGPYEQYF
>NA|TRBV11-2|TRBJ1-1|NA
TGTGCCAGCGACCAGGTCGACGACACTGAAGCTTTCTTT
CASDQVDDTEAFF
>NA|TRBV27|TRBJ2-3|NA
TGTGCCAGCAGTTTCGACTACACAGATACGCAGTATTTT
CASSFDYTDTQYF
>TRBD1|TRBV5-5|TRBJ1-3|NA
TGTGCCAGCAGCCCACTAACCGGGACAGGGAACACCATATATTTT
CASSPLTGTGNTIYF
>TRBD2|TRBV2|TRBJ2-4|NA
TGTGCCAGCGGGTCGCGGGAGCTGGGAAACATTCAGTACTTC
CASGSRELGNIQYF
>TRBD2|TRBV7-3|TRBJ2-3|NA
TGTGCCAGCAGCTTTTTGCCAGCGGGAGGGAGGGCAGATACGCAGTATTTT
CASSFLPAGGRADTQYF
>TRBD2|TRBV10-3|TRBJ2-1|once
TGTGCCATCAATCTTTCGCCTAGCGGGACCCATGAGCAGTTCTTC
CAINLSPSGTHEQFF
>NA|TRBV7-3|TRBJ2-5|NA
TGTGCCAGCAGCTTAGGTGGGAGTAAGGTAGAGACCCAGTACTTC
CASSLGGSKVETQYF
>TRBD1|TRBV10-1|TRBJ2-7|few
TGCGCCAGCAGTGTTAACAGGGGGCAGTCCGAGCAGTACTTC
CASSVNRGQSEQYF
>TRBD1|TRBV19|TRBJ1-4|NA
TGTGCCAGTAGGAGTCCGGGACAGCATAATGAAAAACTGTTTTTT
CASRSPGQHNEKLFF
>NA|TRBV7-8|TRBJ1-1|NA
TGTGCCAGCAGCTTAGCTGGGGGGGGCACTGAAGCTTTCTTT
CASSLAGGGTEAFF
>TRBD1|TRBV7-2|TRBJ1-6|few
TGTGCCAGCAGCCTGGGACAGGGGGAATATTCACCCCTCCACTTT
CASSLGQGEYSPLHF
>TRBD1|TRBV27|TRBJ1-3|few
TGTGCCAGCAGCCGAGACAGGGGGCAAGGAAACACCATATATTTT
CASSRDRGQGNTIYF